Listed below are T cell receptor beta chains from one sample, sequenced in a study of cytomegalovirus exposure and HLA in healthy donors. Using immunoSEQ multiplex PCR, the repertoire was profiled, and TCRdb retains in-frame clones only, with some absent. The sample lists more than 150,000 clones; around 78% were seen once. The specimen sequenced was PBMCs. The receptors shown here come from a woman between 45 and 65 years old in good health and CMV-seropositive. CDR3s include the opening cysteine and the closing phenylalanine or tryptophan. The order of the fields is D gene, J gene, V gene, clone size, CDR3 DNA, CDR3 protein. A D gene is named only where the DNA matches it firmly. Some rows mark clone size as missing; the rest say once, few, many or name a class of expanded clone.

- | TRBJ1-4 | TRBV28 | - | TGTGCCAGTACTCAAACGACGGAACAGCCTAATGAAAAACTGTTTTTT | CASTQTTEQPNEKLFF
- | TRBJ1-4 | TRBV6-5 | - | TGTGCCAGCAGTTACTACCGGTCTGAGCGACTGTTTTTT | CASSYYRSERLFF
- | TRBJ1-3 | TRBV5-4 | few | TGTGCCAGCAGCTCTCCTCAGACTGGAAACACCATATATTTT | CASSSPQTGNTIYF
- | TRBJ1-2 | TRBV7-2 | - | TGTGCCAGCAGTAACCGGGCAGGGAGGATCGGCTACACCTTC | CASSNRAGRIGYTF
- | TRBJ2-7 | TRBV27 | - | TGTGCCAGCAGTCCCCACGACTCCTACGAGCAGTACTTC | CASSPHDSYEQYF
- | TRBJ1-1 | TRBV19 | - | TGTGCCAGTAAAGAGACGGAGGGGAACACTGAAGCTTTCTTT | CASKETEGNTEAFF
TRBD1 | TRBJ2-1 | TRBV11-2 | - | TGTGCCAGCGCCCGAGGACAGGCCTACAATGAGCAGTTCTTC | CASARGQAYNEQFF
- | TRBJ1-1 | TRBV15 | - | TGTGCCACCAGCAGGGGCACAGGGCAGTGGGGCACTGAAGCTTTCTTT | CATSRGTGQWGTEAFF
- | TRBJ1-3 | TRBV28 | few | TGTGCCAGCAGTTGGCTCAGCTCTGGAAACACCATATATTTT | CASSWLSSGNTIYF
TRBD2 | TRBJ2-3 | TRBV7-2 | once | TGTGCCAGCAGCTTGACTAGCGGGAACACAGATACGCAGTATTTT | CASSLTSGNTDTQYF
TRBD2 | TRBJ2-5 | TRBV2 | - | TGTGCCAGCAGTGATCTAGCGGGGTCTGGAGAGACCCAGTACTTC | CASSDLAGSGETQYF
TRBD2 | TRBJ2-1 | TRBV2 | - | TGTGCCAGCAGTGGCCTAGCGGGAGTTTCGGGTGAGCAGTTCTTC | CASSGLAGVSGEQFF
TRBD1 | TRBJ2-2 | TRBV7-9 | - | TGTGCCAGCAACGCCTGGGACAGGGCGAACACCGGGGAGCTGTTTTTT | CASNAWDRANTGELFF
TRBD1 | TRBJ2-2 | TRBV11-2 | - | TGTGCCAGCAGCCGGGACAGGGAGGACACCGGGGAGCTGTTTTTT | CASSRDREDTGELFF
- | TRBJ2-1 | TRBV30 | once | TGTGCCTGGAACCCCAGGGTATTGGACAATGAGCAGTTCTTC | CAWNPRVLDNEQFF
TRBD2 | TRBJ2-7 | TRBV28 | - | TGTGCCAGCAGACCGAATAGCGGGGGCAGCTCCTACGAGCAGTACTTC | CASRPNSGGSSYEQYF
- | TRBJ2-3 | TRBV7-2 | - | TGTGCCAGCAGCTTAGGGGTTTCGAGGACAGATACGCAGTATTTT | CASSLGVSRTDTQYF
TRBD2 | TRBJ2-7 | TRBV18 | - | TGTGCCAGCTCACCACCGTGGCTAGCGGGTGAGCAGTACTTC | CASSPPWLAGEQYF
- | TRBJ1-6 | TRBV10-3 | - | TGTGCCATCTCCCCTCTCCGGAGAGATTCACCCCTCCACTTT | CAISPLRRDSPLHF
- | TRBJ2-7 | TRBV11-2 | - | TGTGCCAGCAGCTTATTACGGGGGTGGAACGAGCAGTACTTC | CASSLLRGWNEQYF
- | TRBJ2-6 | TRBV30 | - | TGTGCCTGGTTGCGAAAGCGCGGGGTGTCTGGGGCCAACGGCCTGACTTTC | CAWLRKRGVSGANGLTF
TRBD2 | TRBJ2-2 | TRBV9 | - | TGTGCCAGCAGCGTTATGAGCGGGGGGAACACCGGGGAGCTGTTTTTT | CASSVMSGGNTGELFF
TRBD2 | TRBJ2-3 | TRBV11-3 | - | TGTGCCAGCAGCTCAAGGACTAGCGGGGTGCACACAGATACGCAGTATTTT | CASSSRTSGVHTDTQYF
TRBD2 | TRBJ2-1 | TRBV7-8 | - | TGTGCCAGCAGCCCGCTGGCTAGCGGGGGGAACAATGAGCAGTTCTTC | CASSPLASGGNNEQFF
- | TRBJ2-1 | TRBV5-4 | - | TGTGCCAGCAGCCCTGGCGGGGCCGGCAATGAGCAGTTCTTC | CASSPGGAGNEQFF
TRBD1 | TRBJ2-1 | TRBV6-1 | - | TGTGCCAGCTCCGACAGGGTTTTTTTCTACAATGAGCAGTTCTTC | CASSDRVFFYNEQFF
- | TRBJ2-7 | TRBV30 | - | TGTGCCTGGAGGGCCACACAGGGCTGGGGCTACGAGCAGTACTTC | CAWRATQGWGYEQYF
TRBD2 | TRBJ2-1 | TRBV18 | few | TGTGCCAGCTCTCTTACTAGCGGGGGAGACAATGAGCAGTTCTTC | CASSLTSGGDNEQFF
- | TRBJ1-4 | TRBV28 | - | TGTGCCAGCAGTTTAGGTCGGGTAGCTAATGAAAAACTGTTTTTT | CASSLGRVANEKLFF
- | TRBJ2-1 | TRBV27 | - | TGTGCCAGCAAATGGGGGCAGCAGTTCTTC | CASKWGQQFF
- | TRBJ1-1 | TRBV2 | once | TGTGCCAGCATGAGGGAGAACACTGAAGCTTTCTTT | CASMRENTEAFF
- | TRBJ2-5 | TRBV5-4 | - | TGTGCCAGCAGCTTGGAAAGTCGCGAAGAGACCCAGTACTTC | CASSLESREETQYF
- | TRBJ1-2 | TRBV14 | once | TGTGCCAGCAGCCTAAATTCAGGGGTCGGCTATGGCTACACCTTC | CASSLNSGVGYGYTF
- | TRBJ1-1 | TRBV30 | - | TGTGCCTGGAGCCAAGGGAGAACAGGGCCCAATGAAGCTTTCTTT | CAWSQGRTGPNEAFF
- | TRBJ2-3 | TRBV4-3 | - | TGCGCCAGCAGCCAATCCGGGGGGCCTATTGCAGATACGCAGTATTTT | CASSQSGGPIADTQYF
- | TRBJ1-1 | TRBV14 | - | TGTGCCAGCAGCCAGGACAGGAACACTGAAGCTTTCTTT | CASSQDRNTEAFF
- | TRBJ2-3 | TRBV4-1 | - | TGCGCCAGCAGCCAAGCGGCAGATACGCAGTATTTT | CASSQAADTQYF
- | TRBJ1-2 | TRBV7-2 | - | TGTGCCAGCAGCTTAGGCCCGAACACTAACTATGGCTACACCTTC | CASSLGPNTNYGYTF
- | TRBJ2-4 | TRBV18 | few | TGTGCCAGCTCACCCTACGGACAGGAGGGGCAGTACTTC | CASSPYGQEGQYF
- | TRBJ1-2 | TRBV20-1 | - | TGCAGTGCACCCCACGAGTATGGCTACACCTTC | CSAPHEYGYTF
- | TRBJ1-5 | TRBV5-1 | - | TGCGCCAGCAGCTTGGCTTCGGGGGATCAGCCCCAGCATTTT | CASSLASGDQPQHF
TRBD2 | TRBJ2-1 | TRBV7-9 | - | TGTGCCAGCAGCCGCAGCGGGAGCTCCTACAATGAGCAGTTCTTC | CASSRSGSSYNEQFF
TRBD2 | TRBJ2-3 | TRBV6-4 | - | TGTGCCAGCAGTGACGGGCTAGCGGTCACAGATGCGCAGTATTTT | CASSDGLAVTDAQYF
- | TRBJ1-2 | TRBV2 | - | TGTGCCAGCAGTGAAACCGGGAGAGGCTACACCTTC | CASSETGRGYTF
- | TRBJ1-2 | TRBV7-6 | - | TGTGCCAGCAGCTCGACTTCAGGGGCGGGTGGCTACACCTTC | CASSSTSGAGGYTF
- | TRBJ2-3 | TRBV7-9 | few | TGTGCCAGCAGCTCTATCACAGATACGCAGTATTTT | CASSSITDTQYF
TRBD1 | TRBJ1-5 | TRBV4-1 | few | TGCGCCAGCAGCCAAGATCGAGGGGGCCCAGACCTCCGTTTT | CASSQDRGGPDLRF
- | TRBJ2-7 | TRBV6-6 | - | TGTGCCAGCAGTTACAGGGGTCCCTACGAGCAGTACTTC | CASSYRGPYEQYF
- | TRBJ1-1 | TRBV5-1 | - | TGCGCCAGCAGCTTGACAGGGAACACTGAAGCTTTCTTT | CASSLTGNTEAFF
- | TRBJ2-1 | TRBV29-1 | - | TGCAGCGTTGAAGGTCTACCTGAGATTAATGAGCAGTTCTTC | CSVEGLPEINEQFF
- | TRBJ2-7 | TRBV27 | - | TGTGCCAGCAGTTCACGACAGGTCTCCTACGAGCAGTACTTC | CASSSRQVSYEQYF
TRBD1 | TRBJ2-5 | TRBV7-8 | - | TGTGCCAGCAGCTTAACCGGGACAGGGCTAGAGACCCAGTACTTC | CASSLTGTGLETQYF
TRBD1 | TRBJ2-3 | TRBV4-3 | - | TGCGCCAGCAGCCCCTCCATGACGACAGGGACGAGCACAGATACGCAGTATTTT | CASSPSMTTGTSTDTQYF
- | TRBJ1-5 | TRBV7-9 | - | TGTGCCAGCAGCTCAGAAAGTGAAGTGGATCAGCCCCAGCATTTT | CASSSESEVDQPQHF
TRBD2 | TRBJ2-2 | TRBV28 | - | TGTGCCAGCTACTTAAGTCAGGGGACTAGCGGAACCGGGGAGCTGTTTTTT | CASYLSQGTSGTGELFF